Detailed here is one T cell receptor (beta chain). This sample is drawn from a study of blood T cell repertoires in COVID-19. Sequencing was performed with immunoSEQ multiplex PCR; in TCRdb, only in-frame clones are kept and a portion is missing. Of over 150,000 clones listed, about 72% were seen once; the top ten hold roughly 17%. The V segment lost 3 bases and the J segment 4 bases; nucleotides outside the gene matches: 4. The CDR3 spans 15 residues. Germline loops: CDR1 SNHLY, CDR2 FYNNEI. The chain carries TRBV2 and TRBJ2-1; TRBD2 agrees at 9 bases. The sample was PBMCs or T cells enriched from blood (not recorded which). The origin of this receptor is a woman aged 45-60 years who had recovered from COVID-19. CDR3 loop: CASSEMAGGYNEQFF. CDR3 nucleotide sequence: TGTGCCAGCAGTGAGATGGCGGGGGGGTACAATGAGCAGTTCTTC.